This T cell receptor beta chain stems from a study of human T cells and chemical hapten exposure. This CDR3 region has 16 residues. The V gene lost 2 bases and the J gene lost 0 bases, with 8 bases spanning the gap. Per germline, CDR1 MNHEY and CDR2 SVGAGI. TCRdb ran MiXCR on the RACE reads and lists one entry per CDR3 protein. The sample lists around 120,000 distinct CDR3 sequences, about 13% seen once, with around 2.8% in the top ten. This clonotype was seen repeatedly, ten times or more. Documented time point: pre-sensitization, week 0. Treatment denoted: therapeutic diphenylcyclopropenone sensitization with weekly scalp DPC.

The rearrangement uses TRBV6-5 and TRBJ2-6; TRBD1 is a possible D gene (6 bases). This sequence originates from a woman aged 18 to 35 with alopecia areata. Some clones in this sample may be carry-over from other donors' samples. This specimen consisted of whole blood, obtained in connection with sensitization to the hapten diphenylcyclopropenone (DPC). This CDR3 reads CASSYGGYSGANVLTF. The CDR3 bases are TGTGCCAGCAGTTACGGGGGCTACTCTGGGGCCAACGTCCTGACTTTC.